The present entry profiles one TCR beta chain with its context. Its antigen is currently not known. No per-base quality is available; no much larger clone lies one base away. These data originate in a study of blood T cell repertoires in COVID-19 (dated by TCRdb to the early 2020s). Notes on the research overall: Samples from collaborators originated in the United States, Italy and Spain and spanned both the acute and convalescent phases of COVID-19. The prospective study material was composed of cDNA or gDNA derived from T cells, B-cell-depleted T cells, or PBMCs. Subjects who had been exposed to COVID-19, were actively infected with it, or had recovered from it provided the deeply sampled blood TCRbeta repertoires that made up the dataset. The repertoires were released in a freely available public database intended as a resource for research on the immune response to SARS-CoV-2. Samples came from the ongoing ImmuneRACE study (first 160 participants) plus 1,254 subjects from 6 global collaborators. Nearly every sample came with metadata listing a de-identified subject ID, COVID-19 status, age in years and sex. HLA class I and class II types, where available, came from metadata supplied by the sample provider rather than from assay-based typing. What the research found in general, with its limitations: Clinical and demographic metadata were provided uncurated, with the amount varying by source and participant.

TCRbeta CDR3 regions were amplified from genomic DNA by means of the immunoSEQ Assay, a bias-controlled multiplex PCR. On the study's bioinformatics: Nucleated cell counts per sample were estimated from amplification of reference gene primers within the assay. To quantify the absolute abundance of each unique TCRbeta CDR3 rearrangement, sequence reads were collapsed and filtered. Productive Simpson clonality was computed per sample as the square root of Simpson's diversity index over productive rearrangements. TCRdb retrieved this table from immuneACCESS and kept in-frame rearrangements only. Not all clones are present; in checked studies, unresolved V genes account for under half, and no reason is known for the remainder. For V, J and clone size, that table is used; D and trimming come from the DNA. The sample table shows about 170,000 clones, and roughly 83% are seen once. Of the sample, around 8.4% falls within the top ten clones.

Collaborating institutions collected whole blood in K2EDTA tubes following their own protocols. For TCRbeta analysis, collaborator samples were shipped as frozen whole blood, as isolated PBMCs, or as DNA extracted from either sample type. The germline V gene encodes CDR1 SGHTA and CDR2 FQGNSA. V and J are truncated by 2 bases and 5 bases respectively, leaving an intervening sequence of 6 bases. The CDR3 numbers 12 residues from cysteine through phenylalanine. Solely the CDR3 DNA is kept, with 36 bases framed from the first base. This TCR was recovered from an elderly woman with active or convalescent COVID-19. The source material was peripheral blood. The sequence joins TRBV7-2 to TRBJ1-2; no D gene is confidently identified. CDR3 reads: CASSLSQYGYTF. The nucleotides read TGTGCCAGCAGCTTATCCCAATATGGCTACACCTTC.